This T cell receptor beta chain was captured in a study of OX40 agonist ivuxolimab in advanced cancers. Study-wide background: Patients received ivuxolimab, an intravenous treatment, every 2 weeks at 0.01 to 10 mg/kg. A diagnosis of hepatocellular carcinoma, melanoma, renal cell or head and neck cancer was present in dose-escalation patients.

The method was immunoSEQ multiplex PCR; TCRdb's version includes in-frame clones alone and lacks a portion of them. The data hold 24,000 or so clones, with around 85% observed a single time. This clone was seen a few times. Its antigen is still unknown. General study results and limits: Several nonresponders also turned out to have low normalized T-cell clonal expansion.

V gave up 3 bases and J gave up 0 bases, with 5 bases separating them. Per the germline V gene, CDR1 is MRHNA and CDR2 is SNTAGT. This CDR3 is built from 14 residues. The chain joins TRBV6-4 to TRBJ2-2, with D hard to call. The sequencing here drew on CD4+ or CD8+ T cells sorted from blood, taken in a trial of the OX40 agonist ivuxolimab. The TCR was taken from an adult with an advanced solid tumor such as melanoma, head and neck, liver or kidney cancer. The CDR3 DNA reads TGTGCCAGCAGTGAACAGTCGAACACCGGGGAGCTGTTTTTT. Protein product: CASSEQSNTGELFF.